This entry features one T cell receptor beta chain sequence. What it binds is unknown. The data were obtained in a study of cytomegalovirus exposure and HLA in healthy donors. Study-wide results and limits: A later analysis found most CMV-associated TCR beta chains apparently HLA-restricted.

Nominal health characterized the donors when sampled, though unrecorded immune exposures were likely. The CDR3 extends over 13 amino acids. Trimming left V 4 bases short and J 7 bases short, with 13 bases between. Germline V CDR1 and CDR2: SGHTA, FQGNSA. With 60 Vbeta and 13 Jbeta primers, the PCR was carried out. Clones were sequenced by immunoSEQ multiplex PCR, and TCRdb holds only the in-frame ones, with some missing. The data contain under 200,000 clones, about 77% of them seen just once; the ten biggest clones take up roughly 7.4%. The clonotype was recovered from a male donor in good health and CMV-seropositive. The sample consisted of PBMCs. The chain has TRBV7-2 and TRBJ1-2; no definite D call. The CDR3 here is CASSSIETGGYTF. DNA for the CDR3: TGTGCCAGCAGCTCGATCGAAACGGGTGGCTACACCTTC.